The 28 T cell receptor beta chains below all came from one sample that was sequenced in a study of response to subunit inactivated influenza vaccine. TCRdb recomputed calls from the RT-PCR reads with MiXCR, one row per CDR3 protein. The table includes hundreds of thousands of distinct CDR3 sequences, approximately 10% detected once. These same records also appear under a second study, on T cells expressing NK-cell markers. That report notes: UMIs accompanied the 5'RACE template switching by which TCR beta cDNA was made.

The material sequenced was PBMCs from blood, taken on the day of vaccination. Receptors were obtained from a man aged 45-60 years who received an inactivated influenza vaccine.

This clonotype was observed at least ten times. The CDR3 DNA is TGTGCCAGCATTGACCGAACAGGGAGCGGCACCGGGGAGCTGTTTTTT. It codes for CASIDRTGSGTGELFF. J is TRBJ2-2 and V is TRBV6-2 or TRBV6-3; maybe TRBD1 (6 bases). Trimming took 7 bases from V and 4 from J, leaving 19 bases between them. The CDR3 covers 16 residues. The V gene's germline CDR1 is MNHEY and CDR2 SVGEGT.

This clonotype has more than one count but fewer than ten. V is TRBV20-1 and J is TRBJ2-1, with D possibly being TRBD2 (6 bases). Trimming took off 3 bases at V and 7 bases at J, with 16 bases between the two ends. The CDR3 is 14 amino acids. Germline lookup yields CDR1 DFQATT and CDR2 SNEGSKA (reference sequence). The CDR3 here is CSASISGGMNEQFF. CDR3 in DNA: TGCAGTGCTAGTATTAGCGGAGGAATGAATGAGCAGTTCTTC.

The chain recombines TRBV7-3 with TRBJ2-1; 8 nucleotides match TRBD2. J was trimmed by 5 bases and V by 6 bases; bases with no gene match: 9. The CDR3 loop spans 15 amino acids. Germline V lookup: CDR1 SGHTA, CDR2 FQGTGA. The CDR3 reads CASSSGTSHHNEQFF. The CDR3 DNA is TGTGCCAGCAGTTCAGGGACTAGTCACCACAATGAGCAGTTCTTC.

This clonotype was recorded at least ten times. This chain joins TRBV7-2 and TRBJ2-3; D ambiguous. The V end lost 4 bases, the J end lost 0 bases, and 8 bases lay between the germline ends. Germline values: CDR1 SGHTA, CDR2 FQGNSA. The CDR3 loop spans 14 amino acids. Written as DNA, the CDR3 is TGTGCCAGCAGCTCCGTCGTGAGCACAGATACGCAGTATTTT. It yields the protein CASSSVVSTDTQYF.

The sample holds a few counts of this clonotype. The chain is built from TRBV6-2 or TRBV6-3 and TRBJ2-1; 10 nucleotides agree with TRBD2. Germline CDR1 and CDR2: MNHEY and SVGEGT. This CDR3 region has 16 residues. V lost 2 bases and J lost 5; bases outside the gene matches: 6. For the CDR3, the DNA is TGTGCCAGCAGTTACGTCCTAGCGGGAGAGGACAATGAGCAGTTCTTC. Translated: CASSYVLAGEDNEQFF.

This clonotype was observed many times. The chain employs TRBV4-2 and TRBJ2-3, with 10 bases that match TRBD2. V lost 0 bases to trimming and J lost 9 bases; unmatched junction nucleotides: 3. CDR1 is LGHNA and CDR2 is YNFKEQ in the germline V gene. CDR3 length: 14 residues. CDR3 DNA sequence: TGTGCCAGCAGCCAAGATCTAGCGGGGGAGACGCAGTATTTT. Its protein product is CASSQDLAGETQYF.

This clonotype was counted many times. The chain employs TRBV4-3 and TRBJ1-5; TRBD1 agrees at 8 bases. Losses at the gene ends were 4 bases for V and 2 bases for J; bases not matched to a gene: 4. Germline CDR1 reads LGHNA; CDR2 reads YSLEER. The CDR3 contains 15 residues. The CDR3 here is CASSLTGDGNQPQHF. The CDR3 coding sequence is TGCGCCAGCAGCCTGACAGGGGATGGCAATCAGCCCCAGCATTTT.

This clonotype was recorded at least ten times. V usage is TRBV4-2 and J usage is TRBJ2-7; 11 positions agree with TRBD2. Germline CDR1 is LGHNA and CDR2 is YNFKEQ. The junction had 6 bases not matched to a gene; V was cut back by 1 base and J by 4 bases. This CDR3 region has 16 residues. Here the CDR3 DNA reads TGTGCCAGCAGCCAAGGGCCCGGGACTAGCGGATACGAGCAGTACTTC. Translating it yields CASSQGPGTSGYEQYF.

This clonotype occurred a few times. The chain joins TRBV24-1 to TRBJ2-3; D not resolved. Trimming removed 1 base from V and 0 bases from J, with 10 bases in between. The germline V gene has CDR1 KGHDR and CDR2 SFDVKD. The CDR3 has 16 amino acids. The CDR3 bases are TGTGCCACCAGTGATTTCTCGGCCGACAGCACAGATACGCAGTATTTT. Protein sequence: CATSDFSADSTDTQYF.

This chain joins TRBV7-2 and TRBJ2-1; no firm D call. The CDR3 is 14 residues long. Trimming pared 0 bases from V and 10 bases from J, leaving 13 bases between. The germline V gene encodes CDR1 SGHTA and CDR2 FQGNSA. The CDR3 sequence: CASSLAVPQPEQFF. Here the CDR3 DNA reads TGTGCCAGCAGCTTAGCGGTTCCACAACCGGAGCAGTTCTTC.

The CDR3 region is CSAQLAGLYEQYF. The CDR3 bases are TGCAGTGCTCAACTAGCGGGGCTCTACGAGCAGTACTTC. This rearrangement joins TRBV20-1 to TRBJ2-7, with 10 bases identical to TRBD2. The CDR3 loop spans 13 amino acids. The J segment lost 3 bases and the V segment lost 5 bases, leaving 4 bases of the junction unmatched. Germline CDR1 DFQATT, CDR2 SNEGSKA (reference sequence).

There are many counts of this clonotype. At one boundary the junction diverges from the germline segment, which might be a read error. The chain couples TRBV4-1 to TRBJ2-2, with a tentative D call TRBD1 (6 bases). CDR1 is MGHRA, CDR2 YSYEKL, per germline. The CDR3 is made up of 14 amino acids. CDR3 nucleotides: TGCGCCAGTAGCCAAGACTGGGGGCCCGGGGAGCTGTTTTTT. Amino acid sequence: CASSQDWGPGELFF.

This clonotype has a handful of counts. V usage is TRBV24-1 and J usage is TRBJ2-1; 11 bases agree with TRBD1. The CDR3 has 15 amino acids. The V segment lost 4 bases and the J segment 6 bases; nucleotides outside the gene matches: 4. In germline, CDR1 is KGHDR, CDR2 SFDVKD. CDR3 coding DNA: TGTGCCACCAGTGAGCCCGGGACAGGGGGCAATGAGCAGTTCTTC. Its translation: CATSEPGTGGNEQFF.

In its sample, this clonotype was seen a few times. The chain combines TRBV12-3 or TRBV12-4 with TRBJ1-3; D ambiguous. Trimming cost V 2 bases and J 0 bases, with 8 bases left between them. The CDR3 length is 15 residues. Here the CDR3 reads CASSLMAASGNTIYF. The CDR3 nucleotides are TGTGCCAGCAGTTTAATGGCAGCCTCTGGAAACACCATATATTTT.

The V call is TRBV5-1, the J call TRBJ2-7, with D possibly called TRBD1 or TRBD2 (5 bases each). The CDR3 length is 15 residues. Trimming removed 1 base from V and 1 base from J, with 12 bases in between. Germline CDR1 is SGHRS and CDR2 is YFSETQ. CDR3 DNA sequence: TGCGCCAGCAGCTTGAGGGGACGGAAATCCTACGAGCAGTACTTC. The encoded protein is CASSLRGRKSYEQYF. The complete variable domain, with remaining parts taken from reference TRBV5-1 and TRBJ2-7, reads KAGVTQTPRYLIKTRGQQVTLSCSPISGHRSVSWYQQTPGQGLQFLFEYFSETQRNKGNFPGRFSGRQFSNSRSEMNVSTLELGDSALYLCASSLRGRKSYEQYFGPGTRLTVT.

The chain combines TRBV11-2 with TRBJ1-1; 8 positions agree with TRBD1. CDR1 and CDR2 from the germline V gene are SGHAT and FQNNGV. J lost 7 bases, V lost 0 bases, and 7 bases had no gene match. There are 15 residues in the CDR3. In DNA, the CDR3 is TGTGCCAGCAGCTTAGATTGGTCTGGGACAGGTGAAGCTTTCTTT. Protein sequence: CASSLDWSGTGEAFF.

This clonotype was picked up a small number of times. The chain links TRBV6-1 to TRBJ1-6, with D tentatively TRBD1 (6 bases). This CDR3 is 16 amino acids long. Trimming removed 2 bases at V and 4 bases at J, with 12 bases between. CDR1 and CDR2 (germline): MNHNS, SASEGT. In DNA form, the CDR3 reads TGTGCCAGCAGTGAACTTACACAGGGTTATAATTCACCCCTCCACTTT. Translating it yields CASSELTQGYNSPLHF.

The V and J genes are TRBV12-3 or TRBV12-4 and TRBJ2-1; TRBD1 matches 9 bases. The CDR3 has 16 residues. V dropped 6 bases and J dropped 7; count of bases not matched to a gene: 13. This CDR3 reads CASRGKTGGHKNEQFF. DNA of the CDR3: TGTGCCAGCAGGGGAAAGACAGGGGGTCATAAGAATGAGCAGTTCTTC.

The sample holds a few counts of this clonotype. The V call is TRBV2, the J call TRBJ1-2; 7 nucleotides align to TRBD1. The junction had 4 bases not matched to a gene; V was cut back by 4 bases and J by 5 bases. Germline CDR1 reads SNHLY; CDR2 reads FYNNEI. The CDR3 loop spans 13 amino acids. CDR3 protein: CASSGLTGYGYTF. The CDR3 nucleotides are TGTGCCAGCAGTGGCTTGACAGGGTATGGCTACACCTTC.

The chain links TRBV7-2 to TRBJ2-1, with TRBD2 matching over 11 bases. Germline-derived CDR1 and CDR2 are SGHTA and FQGNSA. V dropped 3 bases and J dropped 9; count of bases not matched to a gene: 7. The CDR3 is made up of 15 amino acids. CDR3 region: CASSFSGGAEGEQFF. CDR3 nucleotide sequence: TGTGCCAGCAGCTTTAGCGGGGGGGCCGAAGGTGAGCAGTTCTTC.

V and J are TRBV5-6 and TRBJ2-3, with 14 bases matching TRBD2. The CDR3 has 16 residues. CDR1 is SGHDT and CDR2 is YYEEEE in the germline V gene. V trimming: 4 bases; J trimming: 4 bases; junction bases outside the gene matches: 5. For the CDR3, the DNA is TGTGCCAGCAGCCCGGGACTAGCGGGAGCGGCAGATACGCAGTATTTT. Protein product: CASSPGLAGAADTQYF.

This clonotype was observed a few times. The gene calls are TRBV7-8 and TRBJ2-7; D call uncertain. The CDR3 contains 13 residues. Between the trimmed V and J ends, which lost 4 bases and 2 bases, there was a span of 9 bases. Germline V gene data show CDR1 as SGHVS and CDR2 as FQNEAQ. As DNA, the CDR3 is TGTGCCAGCAGCTCCAGACTTACCTACGAGCAGTACTTC. Its translation is CASSSRLTYEQYF.

This clonotype came up a few times. The chain has TRBV12-3 or TRBV12-4 and TRBJ2-3; 10 bases are shared with TRBD2. The CDR3 has 17 residues. Trimming took 6 bases from V and 4 from J; bases not matched to a gene: 13. As DNA, the CDR3 is TGTGCCAGCAGCCCTCGGGGGGCTAGCGGGGGAGCAGATACGCAGTATTTT. Amino acid sequence: CASSPRGASGGADTQYF.

The sample holds a few counts of this clonotype. The rearrangement links TRBV10-3 to TRBJ2-3; D is unresolved. This CDR3 has 13 residues. The V end was cut by 4 bases, the J end by 3 bases, with 8 bases between. Germline lookup yields CDR1 ENHRY and CDR2 SYGVKD. CDR3 protein: CAISASSTDTQYF. The CDR3 DNA sequence: TGTGCCATCAGTGCCAGTTCGACAGATACGCAGTATTTT.

This clonotype has just a few counts. The chain joins TRBV7-6 to TRBJ2-1; D remains ambiguous. Germline V gene lookup returns CDR1 SGHVS and CDR2 FNYEAQ. CDR3 length: 13 amino acids. Trimming cost V 1 base and J 9 bases, with 10 bases left between them. CDR3 DNA sequence: TGTGCCAGCAGCTTAGACCGCTTGGGTGAGCAGTTCTTC. As protein: CASSLDRLGEQFF.

The V call is TRBV7-2, the J call TRBJ2-2, with a tentative D call TRBD1 (6 bases). CDR1 SGHTA and CDR2 FQGNSA come from the germline V gene. Between the trimmed V and J ends, which lost 8 bases and 2 bases, there was a span of 9 bases. This CDR3 region has 13 residues. DNA of the CDR3: TGTGCCAGCGTGACAGGAAACACCGGGGAGCTGTTTTTT. Translated: CASVTGNTGELFF.

This sequence joins TRBV12-3 or TRBV12-4 and TRBJ1-5; 7 bases map to TRBD1. The CDR3 consists of 16 residues. Losses at the gene ends were 5 bases for V and 2 bases for J; bases not matched to a gene: 9. For the CDR3, the DNA is TGTGCCAGCAGTCCACAGGGGCCCGATGGCAATCAGCCCCAGCATTTT. Translating it yields CASSPQGPDGNQPQHF.

V and J are TRBV19 and TRBJ2-5; 9 nucleotides match TRBD1. The CDR3 runs to 14 residues. Germline-derived CDR1 and CDR2 are LNHDA and SQIVND (reference sequence). V was clipped by 7 bases and J by 1 base; unmatched bases: 4. CDR3 nucleotides: TGTGCCAGTACCTCGACAGGGGGCCAAGAGACCCAGTACTTC. Translating it yields CASTSTGGQETQYF.